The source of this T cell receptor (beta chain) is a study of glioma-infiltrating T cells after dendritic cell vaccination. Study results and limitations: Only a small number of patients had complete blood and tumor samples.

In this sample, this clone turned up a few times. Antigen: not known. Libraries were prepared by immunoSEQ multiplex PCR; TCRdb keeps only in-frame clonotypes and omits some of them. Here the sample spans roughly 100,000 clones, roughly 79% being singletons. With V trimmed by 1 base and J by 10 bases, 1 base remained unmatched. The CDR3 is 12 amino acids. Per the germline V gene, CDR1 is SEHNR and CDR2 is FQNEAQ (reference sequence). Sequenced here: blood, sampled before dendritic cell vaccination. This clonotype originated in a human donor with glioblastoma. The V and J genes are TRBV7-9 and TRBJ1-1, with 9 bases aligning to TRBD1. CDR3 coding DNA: TGTGCCAGCAGCTTAGAGGACAGGGGAGCTTTCTTT. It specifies CASSLEDRGAFF.